This is a list of T cell receptor beta chains from one sample in a study of cytomegalovirus exposure and HLA in healthy donors. TCRdb's table, derived via immunoSEQ multiplex PCR, lists solely in-frame clones and lacks some. The sample yields about 35,000 clones, roughly 84% seen once. The sequencing sample was made of PBMCs. The origin of the receptors is a woman aged 18-30 years in good health and CMV-seronegative. CDR3s include the opening cysteine and the closing phenylalanine or tryptophan. A D gene is named only where the DNA matches it firmly. Clone size, where shown, is once, few, many, or a class for clones that have expanded.

d_call: .
v_call: TRBV7-7
clone_size: .
j_call: TRBJ2-2
cdr3_aa: CASSFEEVGELFF
cdr3_nt: TGTGCCAGCAGCTTTGAGGAGGTCGGGGAGCTGTTTTTT

d_call: .
v_call: TRBV27
clone_size: .
j_call: TRBJ1-5
cdr3_aa: CASSLGSSNQPQHF
cdr3_nt: TGTGCCAGCAGTTTAGGCAGTAGCAATCAGCCCCAGCATTTT

d_call: TRBD1
v_call: TRBV7-9
clone_size: .
j_call: TRBJ2-2
cdr3_aa: CASSSRDRVAVQLFF
cdr3_nt: TGTGCCAGCAGCTCCCGGGACAGGGTGGCAGTCCAGCTGTTTTTT

d_call: .
v_call: TRBV5-1
clone_size: .
j_call: TRBJ1-1
cdr3_aa: CASSRDMNTEAFF
cdr3_nt: TGCGCCAGCTCCCGGGACATGAACACTGAAGCTTTCTTT

d_call: .
v_call: TRBV19
clone_size: .
j_call: TRBJ1-5
cdr3_aa: CASSIIRGESNQPQHF
cdr3_nt: TGTGCCAGTAGTATAATCAGGGGCGAGAGCAATCAGCCCCAGCATTTT

d_call: .
v_call: TRBV5-1
clone_size: .
j_call: TRBJ2-1
cdr3_aa: CASSLAGLDEQFF
cdr3_nt: TGCGCCAGCAGCTTGGCAGGGTTAGATGAGCAGTTCTTC

d_call: .
v_call: TRBV11-2
clone_size: .
j_call: TRBJ1-5
cdr3_aa: CASSLEYNNQPQHF
cdr3_nt: TGTGCCAGCAGCTTAGAGTACAACAATCAGCCCCAGCATTTT

d_call: TRBD2
v_call: TRBV7-3
clone_size: .
j_call: TRBJ2-1
cdr3_aa: CASSQLAGDTYNEQFF
cdr3_nt: TGTGCCAGCAGCCAACTAGCGGGGGACACCTACAATGAGCAGTTCTTC

d_call: TRBD2
v_call: TRBV19
clone_size: .
j_call: TRBJ2-1
cdr3_aa: CASTSFQGLAVRAEQFF
cdr3_nt: TGTGCCAGTACCTCCTTTCAGGGACTAGCGGTAAGGGCTGAGCAGTTCTTC

d_call: TRBD1
v_call: TRBV7-8
clone_size: .
j_call: TRBJ2-7
cdr3_aa: CASRTRTGRYEQYF
cdr3_nt: TGTGCCAGCAGAACCCGGACAGGGCGGTACGAGCAGTACTTC

d_call: .
v_call: TRBV15
clone_size: .
j_call: TRBJ1-2
cdr3_aa: CATSRVSASPYGYTF
cdr3_nt: TGTGCCACCAGCAGAGTTTCCGCCAGTCCCTATGGCTACACCTTC

d_call: TRBD2
v_call: TRBV19
clone_size: .
j_call: TRBJ2-5
cdr3_aa: CASSGTGTSETQYF
cdr3_nt: TGTGCCAGTAGTGGCACCGGGACTAGTGAGACCCAGTACTTC

d_call: TRBD2
v_call: TRBV7-8
clone_size: medium-sized
j_call: TRBJ2-1
cdr3_aa: CASSSPLGLVIGNEQFF
cdr3_nt: TGTGCCAGCAGCTCACCACTGGGACTAGTCATCGGCAATGAGCAGTTCTTC

d_call: TRBD2
v_call: TRBV5-4
clone_size: .
j_call: TRBJ2-7
cdr3_aa: CASSPGLAGSYEQYF
cdr3_nt: TGTGCCAGCAGCCCGGGACTAGCGGGATCCTACGAGCAGTACTTC

d_call: TRBD1
v_call: TRBV4-1
clone_size: .
j_call: TRBJ1-6
cdr3_aa: CASSQVDRGRRSPLHF
cdr3_nt: TGCGCCAGCAGCCAAGTCGACAGGGGAAGACGGTCACCCCTCCACTTT

d_call: TRBD1
v_call: TRBV2
clone_size: .
j_call: TRBJ1-3
cdr3_aa: CATAGGASGNTIYF
cdr3_nt: TGTGCCACTGCAGGGGGCGCCTCTGGAAACACCATATATTTT

d_call: .
v_call: TRBV7-2
clone_size: .
j_call: TRBJ2-3
cdr3_aa: CASSLRLMRGLSTDTQYF
cdr3_nt: TGTGCCAGCAGCTTACGATTGATGCGGGGACTTAGCACAGATACGCAGTATTTT

d_call: TRBD2
v_call: TRBV25-1
clone_size: .
j_call: TRBJ2-5
cdr3_aa: CASSDGRGQETQYF
cdr3_nt: TGTGCCAGCAGTGATGGGCGGGGGCAAGAGACCCAGTACTTC

d_call: .
v_call: TRBV5-1
clone_size: .
j_call: TRBJ2-3
cdr3_aa: CASSSETDTQYF
cdr3_nt: TGCGCCAGCAGCAGCGAGACAGATACGCAGTATTTT

d_call: TRBD1
v_call: TRBV19
clone_size: .
j_call: TRBJ2-7
cdr3_aa: CASSHKTGPYEQYF
cdr3_nt: TGTGCCAGTAGTCATAAGACAGGGCCCTACGAGCAGTACTTC

d_call: TRBD2
v_call: TRBV7-9
clone_size: .
j_call: TRBJ2-2
cdr3_aa: CASSPGLAGTGELFF
cdr3_nt: TGTGCCAGCAGCCCGGGACTAGCGGGAACCGGGGAGCTGTTTTTT

d_call: .
v_call: TRBV9
clone_size: .
j_call: TRBJ2-3
cdr3_aa: CASSVDAGFSTDTQYF
cdr3_nt: TGTGCCAGCAGCGTAGACGCAGGGTTTAGCACAGATACGCAGTATTTT

d_call: TRBD2
v_call: TRBV29-1
clone_size: .
j_call: TRBJ2-3
cdr3_aa: CSGGGLAHTDTQYF
cdr3_nt: TGCAGCGGCGGAGGACTAGCCCACACAGATACGCAGTATTTT

d_call: TRBD1
v_call: TRBV2
clone_size: .
j_call: TRBJ1-2
cdr3_aa: CASTLDRGGNYGYTF
cdr3_nt: TGTGCCAGCACCCTAGACAGGGGCGGGAACTATGGCTACACCTTC

d_call: .
v_call: TRBV7-6
clone_size: .
j_call: TRBJ2-7
cdr3_aa: CASSLVAGSYEQYF
cdr3_nt: TGTGCCAGCAGCTTGGTTGCGGGTAGCTACGAGCAGTACTTC

d_call: .
v_call: TRBV27
clone_size: .
j_call: TRBJ1-1
cdr3_aa: CASSLSGEGTEAFF
cdr3_nt: TGTGCCAGCAGTTTATCCGGGGAAGGCACTGAAGCTTTCTTT

d_call: TRBD1
v_call: TRBV5-1
clone_size: few
j_call: TRBJ2-7
cdr3_aa: CASSSVGTGVHEQYF
cdr3_nt: TGCGCCAGCAGCTCCGTTGGGACAGGGGTACACGAGCAGTACTTC

d_call: .
v_call: TRBV21-1
clone_size: .
j_call: TRBJ1-1
cdr3_aa: CASSKEGSQLGRKTEAFF
cdr3_nt: TGTGCCAGCAGCAAAGAAGGGAGTCAATTGGGTAGGAAGACTGAAGCTTTCTTT

d_call: .
v_call: TRBV15
clone_size: .
j_call: TRBJ1-1
cdr3_aa: CATSRDPGTEAFF
cdr3_nt: TGTGCCACCAGCAGAGATCCGGGAACGGAAGCTTTCTTT

d_call: .
v_call: TRBV14
clone_size: .
j_call: TRBJ2-3
cdr3_aa: CASSQAHALSTDTQYF
cdr3_nt: TGTGCCAGCAGCCAAGCTCATGCCCTAAGCACAGATACGCAGTATTTT

d_call: .
v_call: TRBV7-2
clone_size: .
j_call: TRBJ2-5
cdr3_aa: CASSWDSETQYF
cdr3_nt: TGTGCCAGCAGCTGGGACTCAGAGACCCAGTACTTC

d_call: .
v_call: TRBV10-3
clone_size: .
j_call: TRBJ2-6
cdr3_aa: CAITGTGANVLTF
cdr3_nt: TGTGCCATCACGGGGACTGGGGCCAACGTCCTGACTTTC

d_call: .
v_call: TRBV19
clone_size: few
j_call: TRBJ2-2
cdr3_aa: CASSRSGNTGELFF
cdr3_nt: TGTGCCAGTAGTCGGTCAGGGAACACCGGGGAGCTGTTTTTT

d_call: TRBD2
v_call: TRBV6-6
clone_size: .
j_call: TRBJ2-1
cdr3_aa: CASSRLAGGPNEQFF
cdr3_nt: TGTGCCAGCAGCAGACTAGCGGGAGGGCCCAATGAGCAGTTCTTC

d_call: TRBD1
v_call: TRBV25-1
clone_size: .
j_call: TRBJ1-6
cdr3_aa: CASTETGWSPLNF
cdr3_nt: TGTGCCAGCACTGAGACAGGGTGGTCACCCCTCAACTTT

d_call: TRBD1
v_call: TRBV2
clone_size: .
j_call: TRBJ2-1
cdr3_aa: CASRTGQGTNEQFF
cdr3_nt: TGTGCCAGCAGGACGGGACAGGGTACGAATGAGCAGTTCTTC

d_call: TRBD1
v_call: TRBV7-2
clone_size: .
j_call: TRBJ1-2
cdr3_aa: CASSLGTGYGYTF
cdr3_nt: TGTGCCAGCAGCCTTGGGACAGGGTACGGCTACACCTTC

d_call: TRBD1
v_call: TRBV11-2
clone_size: .
j_call: TRBJ1-4
cdr3_aa: CASSLEGTGPEWAEKLFF
cdr3_nt: TGTGCCAGCAGCTTAGAGGGGACAGGCCCTGAGTGGGCGGAAAAACTGTTTTTT

d_call: .
v_call: TRBV11-2
clone_size: .
j_call: TRBJ1-1
cdr3_aa: CASSLVSGGTEAFF
cdr3_nt: TGTGCCAGCAGCTTAGTCTCGGGGGGCACTGAAGCTTTCTTT

d_call: .
v_call: TRBV27
clone_size: .
j_call: TRBJ1-6
cdr3_aa: CASSFPITPLNF
cdr3_nt: TGTGCCAGCAGTTTCCCCATCACACCCCTCAACTTT

d_call: TRBD1
v_call: TRBV27
clone_size: .
j_call: TRBJ1-5
cdr3_aa: CASRVTGGGPQHF
cdr3_nt: TGTGCCAGCAGGGTGACAGGGGGCGGGCCCCAGCATTTT

d_call: .
v_call: TRBV6-5
clone_size: .
j_call: TRBJ1-6
cdr3_aa: CASSSAPRLYNSPLHF
cdr3_nt: TGTGCCAGCAGTTCAGCGCCGAGGCTCTATAATTCACCCCTCCACTTT